These 24 T cell receptor beta chains came from one sample sequenced in a study of monozygotic twins with inflammatory bowel disease. From the 5' RACE reads, TCRdb lists one entry per CDR3 protein and no DNA. Here the sample table reports 200,000 to 250,000 distinct CDR3 sequences. Sequences were obtained from blood. The receptors originated from a human donor with ulcerative colitis or Crohn's disease, or a healthy co-twin of an affected twin (not recorded which).

The chain is built from TRBV12-3 or TRBV12-4 and TRBJ1-3. The CDR3 is 15 residues long. CDR3 region: CASSLGRGGGNTIYF.

The CDR3 loop is CASSLGSSPDTQYF. The V and J genes are TRBV12-3 or TRBV12-4 and TRBJ2-3. This CDR3 contains 14 residues.

The rearrangement uses TRBV18 and TRBJ2-5; the D call from TCRdb, TRBD2, cannot be confirmed without DNA. CDR1 and CDR2 (germline): KGHSH, LQKENI. This CDR3 comprises 15 residues. This CDR3 is CASSPLSGYQETQYF. Together with reference TRBV18 and TRBJ2-5, the CDR3 gives the full variable domain: NAGVMQNPRHLVRRRGQEARLRCSPMKGHSHVYWYRQLPEEGLKFMVYLQKENIIDESGMPKERFSAEFPKEGPSILRIQQVVRGDSAAYFCASSPLSGYQETQYFGPGTRLLVL.

This chain uses TRBV4-1 with TRBJ1-1. Germline loops: CDR1 MGHRA, CDR2 YSYEKL. There are 15 residues in the CDR3. The CDR3 is CASSQRWEGTPEAFF.

The chain has TRBV6-5 and TRBJ2-5; TCRdb calls TRBD1, which cannot be checked without DNA. Germline V gene data show CDR1 as MNHEY and CDR2 as SVGAGI. The CDR3 has 16 residues. CDR3 sequence reads: CASSYSGAGQQETQYF.

This sequence joins TRBV4-1 and TRBJ2-3. CDR1 MGHRA and CDR2 YSYEKL come from the germline V gene. CDR3 length equals 15 residues. The CDR3 reads CASSPAEPSTDTQYF.

This chain joins TRBV30 and TRBJ2-5; TCRdb designates TRBD1, a call that cannot be tested without DNA. The CDR3 has 12 amino acids. Germline CDR1 GTSNPN, CDR2 SVGIG (reference sequence). CDR3 loop: CAGGGGMETQYF.

V is TRBV2 and J is TRBJ2-1; TCRdb proposes TRBD1, but this gene call is untestable without DNA. CDR1 SNHLY and CDR2 FYNNEI come from the germline V gene. The CDR3 sequence is 14 residues long. CDR3 amino acids: CASRPTFGGNEQFF.

The chain links TRBV7-9 to TRBJ2-7; without DNA, the TCRdb call of TRBD1 cannot be checked. The CDR3 covers 14 residues. CDR1 SEHNR and CDR2 FQNEAQ come from the germline V gene (reference sequence). The CDR3 region is CASNLGRGTYEQYF.

The V and J genes are TRBV4-3 and TRBJ2-3. Germline V gene lookup returns CDR1 LGHNA and CDR2 YSLEER. CDR3 size: 13 residues. The CDR3: CASSQGFTDTQYF.

The V gene is TRBV7-9, the J gene TRBJ1-2. CDR1 is SEHNR, CDR2 FQNEAQ, per germline (reference sequence). CDR3 length: 13 amino acids. The CDR3 protein is CASSFRGVYGYTF.

The chain employs TRBV9 and TRBJ1-6; TCRdb designates TRBD1, a call that cannot be tested without DNA. Per germline, CDR1 SGDLS and CDR2 YYNGEE. The CDR3 runs to 15 residues. CDR3 protein: CASSPRTGAGSPLHF.

The CDR3: CASSTRRQGGFTEAFF. The J gene is TRBJ1-1, the V gene TRBV28. Germline V gene lookup returns CDR1 MDHEN and CDR2 SYDVKM. The CDR3 loop spans 16 amino acids.

The CDR3 reads CSIAGGAGGYTF. The genes are TRBV20-1 and TRBJ1-2; checking the TCRdb D call of TRBD1 is not possible without DNA. CDR3 length: 12 amino acids. Germline CDR1 DFQATT, CDR2 SNEGSKA (reference sequence).

This sequence joins TRBV29-1 and TRBJ2-5. The CDR3 is 13 residues long. Germline V lookup: CDR1 SQVTM, CDR2 ANQGSEA. This chain's CDR3 is CSVEEPFEETQYF.

The rearrangement uses TRBV2 and TRBJ2-3. There are 15 residues in the CDR3. Germline-derived CDR1 and CDR2 are SNHLY and FYNNEI. Here the CDR3 reads CASKRQAINTDTQYF. The variable domain in full, with the rest retrieved from reference TRBV2 and TRBJ2-3, is EPEVTQTPSHQVTQMGQEVILRCVPISNHLYFYWYRQILGQKVEFLVSFYNNEISEKSEIFDDQFSVERPDGSNFTLKIRSTKLEDSAMYFCASKRQAINTDTQYFGPGTRLTVL.

The J gene is TRBJ2-1, the V gene TRBV6-6. Germline V gives CDR1 MNHNY, CDR2 SVGAGI (reference sequence). The CDR3 consists of 14 residues. The CDR3: CASSYWDSGNEQFF.

The CDR3 loop is CASSLGGWTSTAEQYF. This chain joins TRBV5-4 and TRBJ2-7; TCRdb's D call of TRBD1 is untestable without DNA. CDR1 is SGHNT, CDR2 YYREEE, per germline (reference sequence). The CDR3 is 16 residues long. The full variable domain, completed using reference TRBV5-4 and TRBJ2-7, is ETGVTQSPTHLIKTRGQQVTLRCSSQSGHNTVSWYQQALGQGPQFIFQYYREEENGRGNFPPRFSGLQFPNYSSELNVNALELDDSALYLCASSLGGWTSTAEQYFGPGTRLTVT.

This rearrangement joins TRBV27 to TRBJ1-1; checking the TCRdb D call of TRBD1 is not possible without DNA. This CDR3 is built from 13 residues. In germline, CDR1 is MNHEY, CDR2 SMNVEV (reference sequence). The CDR3 sequence is CASSLSRGREAFF.

This rearrangement joins TRBV19 to TRBJ2-6; no DNA is available, so the TRBD1 call from TCRdb remains unchecked. The CDR3 runs to 16 residues. Germline CDR1 is LNHDA and CDR2 is SQIVND (reference sequence). The CDR3 reads CASSIMGQSGANVLTF. The complete variable domain, with remaining parts taken from reference TRBV19 and TRBJ2-6, reads DGGITQSPKYLFRKEGQNVTLSCEQNLNHDAMYWYRQDPGQGLRLIYYSQIVNDFQKGDIAEGYSVSREKKESFPLTVTSAQKNPTAFYLCASSIMGQSGANVLTFGAGSRLTVL.

V usage is TRBV3-1 and J usage is TRBJ2-3; lacking DNA, the TRBD2 call made by TCRdb goes unchecked. The CDR3 spans 16 residues. Germline-derived CDR1 and CDR2 are LGHDT and YNNKEL (reference sequence). CDR3 sequence: CASSQDLAGVEDTQYF.

V is TRBV6-1 and J is TRBJ2-5. CDR1 and CDR2 from the germline V gene are MNHNS and SASEGT. This CDR3 region has 13 residues. The CDR3 loop reads CASSDEVVETQYF.

The V and J genes are TRBV5-1 and TRBJ2-2; with no DNA, the TCRdb D assignment of TRBD2 cannot be verified. The CDR3 is 15 residues long. The germline gives CDR1 SGHRS, CDR2 YFSETQ. The CDR3 spells CASSPARLRTGELFF.

This chain joins TRBV4-2 and TRBJ2-7. Germline-derived CDR1 and CDR2 are LGHNA and YNFKEQ. The CDR3 runs 15 residues. CDR3 protein: CASSQRFGSSYEQYF.